This T cell receptor beta chain was profiled in a study of shared clonotypes between healthy human individuals. Turning to the study itself: The cohort had two women and a few men, ages 18 to 49. For every donor, three CD4 naive, three CD4 memory, two CD8 naive and one CD8 memory plates were used.

The assay was carried out at the deep level. Source study methods: ImmunoSEQ output held junction-only sequences without quality scores, so filtering differed. Sequenced by immunoSEQ multiplex PCR; TCRdb stores in-frame clones only, minus some. V, J and clone size are taken as reported in that table, and D and trimming were inferred from the DNA itself. The sample includes approximately 500,000 clones, 96% of them seen just once. Germline V lookup: CDR1 KGHSH, CDR2 LQKENI. The CDR3 is made up of 15 amino acids. V was cut by 3 bases and J by 0 bases, with 12 bases left in between. Comments on this clone: This same CDR3 is encoded by further DNA sequences in the sample.

The clonotype comes from a woman under 40 in good health. The genes are TRBV18 and TRBJ2-7; D might be TRBD1 (6 bases). The sequenced sample consisted of naive CD4+ T cells sorted from blood. Subset indicated: CD45RA+ positively selected. The CDR3 protein is CASSPRGPSSYEQYF. The CDR3 DNA reads TGTGCCAGCTCACCCAGGGGTCCTAGCTCCTACGAGCAGTACTTC.